The 4 T cell receptor beta chains below all came from one sample that was sequenced in a study of response to subunit inactivated influenza vaccine. TCRdb fed the RT-PCR reads into MiXCR, producing one record per CDR3 protein. The table includes approximately 490,000 distinct CDR3 sequences, approximately 7.3% detected once. This specimen consisted of PBMCs from blood, obtained less than 30 months after vaccination. The source of these receptors is a man aged 50 to 69 who received an inactivated influenza vaccine.

This clonotype showed up just a few times. The rearrangement joins TRBV6-2 or TRBV6-3 to TRBJ2-1; D possibly matches TRBD1 or TRBD2 (5 bases each). The CDR3 totals 15 residues. V was shortened by 7 bases and J by 5 bases, with 18 bases between the two germline ends. Germline V gene lookup returns CDR1 MNHEY and CDR2 SVGEGT. The CDR3 sequence: CASKLRDRGDNEQFF. The CDR3, as DNA: TGTGCCAGCAAGCTTAGGGACCGCGGAGACAATGAGCAGTTCTTC.

The rearrangement joins TRBV9 to TRBJ2-1; TRBD2 matches 16 bases. Germline V gene data show CDR1 as SGDLS and CDR2 as YYNGEE. V dropped 3 bases and J dropped 8; count of bases not matched to a gene: 8. The CDR3 runs 17 residues. As DNA, the CDR3 is TGTGCCAGCAGCGGGGGACTAGCGGGAGGGCCCCTCGATGAGCAGTTCTTC. It yields the protein CASSGGLAGGPLDEQFF.

Only a few counts were recorded for this clonotype. The chain joins TRBV20-1 to TRBJ2-1; perhaps D is TRBD1 or TRBD2 (5 bases each). The CDR3 totals 15 residues. The germline V gene has CDR1 DFQATT and CDR2 SNEGSKA (reference sequence). The germline V and J ends were trimmed by 6 bases and 0 bases, with 15 bases remaining between them. CDR3 nucleotides: TGCAGTGCCTCCCCTACTAGGGGCTCCTACAATGAGCAGTTCTTC. Its translation: CSASPTRGSYNEQFF.

This clonotype was recorded at least ten times. J is TRBJ2-2 and V is TRBV5-6, with D possibly TRBD1 on 5 matching bases. Trimming shortened V by 4 bases and J by 4 bases, and 17 bases separated the two germline ends. Germline assignment: CDR1 SGHDT and CDR2 YYEEEE. This CDR3 comprises 16 residues. This CDR3 reads CASSLTRQISTGELFF. DNA of the CDR3: TGTGCCAGCAGCCTTACGCGACAGATTAGCACCGGGGAGCTGTTTTTT.